This T cell receptor beta chain was profiled in a study of beta chain features in type 1 diabetes. A single heparinised draw of around 110 mL on average was taken per donor. Via CD45RO/CCR7/CD25/CD127/CD95/CD27, cells of the CD4+ naive, central memory, regulatory and stem cell-like memory subsets were sorted. Points from the study as a whole: For Type 1 diabetes patients, all four CD4+ subsets carried TCRB CDR3s that were moderately but significantly shorter. Diminished insertions and augmented deletions at VDJ junctions characterized type 1 diabetes patients.

Comment on this clone: The antigen remains unidentified.

Germline V gives CDR1 SGHTA, CDR2 FQGTGA. The junction had 4 bases not matched to a gene; V was cut back by 4 bases and J by 4 bases. The CDR3 totals 15 residues. Expressed TCRB transcripts were sequenced, since all the RNA that had been isolated was reverse transcribed. Roughly 3.6 million reads per sample on average were obtained from naive, central memory and regulatory T cell samples. Data came from immunoSEQ multiplex PCR; TCRdb stores just in-frame clones and leaves some out. Of approximately 260,000 clones in the sample, about 23% were seen once. V gene TRBV7-3 combines with J gene TRBJ2-2, with 9 positions matching TRBD1. The sequencing input was naive CD4+ T cells from blood. This TCR was sampled from a woman younger than 45 with type 1 diabetes. Here the CDR3 reads CASSSGTGTTGELFF. CDR3 bases: TGTGCCAGCAGCTCCGGGACAGGGACCACCGGGGAGCTGTTTTTT.